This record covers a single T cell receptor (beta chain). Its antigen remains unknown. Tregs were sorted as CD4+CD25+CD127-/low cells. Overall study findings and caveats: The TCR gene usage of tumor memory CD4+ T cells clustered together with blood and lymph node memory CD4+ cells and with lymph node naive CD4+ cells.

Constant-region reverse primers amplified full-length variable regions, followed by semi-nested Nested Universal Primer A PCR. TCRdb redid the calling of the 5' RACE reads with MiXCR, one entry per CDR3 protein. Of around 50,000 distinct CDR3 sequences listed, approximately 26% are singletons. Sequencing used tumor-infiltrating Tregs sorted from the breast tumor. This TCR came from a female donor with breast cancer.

CDR3 residues: CASSGQGSSYEQYF. CDR3 bases: TGTGCCAGCAGTGGACAGGGCAGCTCCTACGAGCAGTACTTC. The rearrangement links TRBV12-3 or TRBV12-4 to TRBJ2-7; TRBD1 matches 8 bases. V shed 5 bases and J 0 bases; nucleotides not matched to a gene: 3. CDR3 size: 14 residues.